The 5 T cell receptor beta chains in this list originate from one sample, sequenced in a study of cytomegalovirus exposure and HLA in healthy donors. PCR used 60 Vbeta primers and 13 Jbeta primers. TCRdb's table, derived via immunoSEQ multiplex PCR, lists solely in-frame clones and lacks some. The sample has 150,000 to 200,000 clones; around two thirds are singletons. The specimen sequenced was PBMCs. The receptors stem from a man aged 30 to 39 in good health and CMV-seropositive.

V usage is TRBV18 and J usage is TRBJ1-1, with D perhaps matching TRBD1 (5 bases). Trimming stripped 2 bases from V and 6 bases from J, with 16 bases between. The CDR3 consists of 15 residues. Germline-derived CDR1 and CDR2 are KGHSH and LQKENI. CDR3 region: CASSPLSGYEAEAFF. The CDR3 nucleotides are TGTGCCAGCTCACCATTGTCAGGGTATGAGGCTGAAGCTTTCTTT.

J is TRBJ2-1 and V is TRBV19; 13 positions match TRBD2. This CDR3 is 13 amino acids long. After removal of 8 bases from V and 9 bases from J, the junction contained 4 bases not matched to a gene. The germline V gene encodes CDR1 LNHDA and CDR2 SQIVND (reference sequence). The chain's CDR3 is CASRTSGGGEQFF. In DNA, the CDR3 is TGTGCCAGTCGGACTAGCGGGGGAGGTGAGCAGTTCTTC.

Only a few counts were recorded for this clone. The chain joins TRBV13 to TRBJ1-2; a weak D match, TRBD1 (5 bases). CDR1 and CDR2 (germline): PRHDT, FYEKMQ (reference sequence). CDR3 size: 16 residues. V lost 5 bases, J lost 4 bases, and 20 bases lay in between. CDR3 protein: CASSLSGRLVVYGYTF. The DNA of the CDR3 is TGTGCCAGCAGCCTATCAGGGAGGCTGGTAGTCTATGGCTACACCTTC.

CDR3 DNA: TGTGCCAGCTCAGCGGGACAGGGAAACACTGAAGCTTTCTTT. Its translation: CASSAGQGNTEAFF. The chain employs TRBV18 and TRBJ1-1; 9 positions agree with TRBD1. This CDR3 is 14 amino acids long. The ends lost 5 bases at V and 2 bases at J; junction bases unmatched: 3. Germline lookup yields CDR1 KGHSH and CDR2 LQKENI.

Here the CDR3 reads CASREQGAGGELFF. The CDR3 nucleotides read TGTGCCAGCAGAGAACAGGGGGCAGGCGGGGAGCTGTTTTTT. The chain combines TRBV2 with TRBJ2-2; 9 nucleotides match TRBD1. V was clipped by 6 bases and J by 7 bases; unmatched bases: 6. This CDR3 contains 14 residues. Germline V gives CDR1 SNHLY, CDR2 FYNNEI.